This entry is about one T cell receptor beta chain. Trimming took off 3 bases at V and 4 bases at J, with 18 bases between the two ends. The CDR3 has 16 amino acids. The V gene's germline CDR1 is MNHNS and CDR2 SASEGT. The source of the sample is a study of blood T cell repertoires in COVID-19. Study at large: Samples came from the United States, Italy and Spain, spanning acute and convalescent COVID-19.

Some clones are missing from TCRdb's copy, which holds only in-frame ones; the method was immunoSEQ multiplex PCR. Among more than 200,000 clones listed, around nine tenths were seen once. The source material was peripheral blood. The source of this sequence is a man younger than 45 with active or convalescent COVID-19. The chain couples TRBV6-1 to TRBJ1-2, with D maybe TRBD1 (5 bases). This chain's CDR3 is CASSEDIDGGIYGYTF. The CDR3 DNA sequence: TGTGCCAGCAGTGAGGACATCGACGGAGGGATCTATGGCTACACCTTC.